This T cell receptor beta chain was captured by sequencing in a study of T cells in women clearing cervical HPV infection. Notes on the study in general: Unknown T-cell numbers per sample may underlie the richness differences.

To note about this clone: Its antigen is unknown.

Repertoires were generated with immunoSEQ multiplex PCR, while TCRdb's copy carries only in-frame clones and drops some. The sample spans fewer than 40,000 clones; the ten largest clones claim roughly 1.4%. This sequence originates from a woman aged 18 to 75 with a cervical HPV16 infection that either progressed to CIN3+ or cleared (not recorded which). Specimen: blood buffy coat.

The CDR3: CASSIDHRGTHSNQPQHF. Incomplete CDR3 DNA: TGTGCCAGTAGTATAGATCATCGGGGGACCCATAGCAATCAGCCC. The chain has TRBV19 and TRBJ1-5; a possible D gene is TRBD1 (5 bases). The CDR3 end is not reached by the read, which stops 3 residues before it; the germline J gene fills it in. CDR3 size: 18 residues. V lost 0 bases to trimming and J lost 0 bases, with 15 bases between them. CDR1 is LNHDA, CDR2 SQIVND, per germline (reference sequence).